The next 10 T cell receptor beta chains were all read from a single sample in a study of PD-L1 blockade in urothelial cancer. The assay was immunoSEQ multiplex PCR, and TCRdb's table has in-frame clones only and misses some. The sample contains 70,000 or so clones, about 89% of which appear only once. The starting material was PBMCs, obtained around atezolizumab (anti-PD-L1) treatment. The receptors were sampled from a man aged 60 to 69 with urothelial cancer.

The chain carries TRBV2 and TRBJ1-2; no definite D call. The CDR3 loop spans 15 amino acids. The germline gives CDR1 SNHLY, CDR2 FYNNEI. V was pared by 8 bases and J by 0 bases, with 16 bases between. The chain's CDR3 is CASPTEGRTNYGYTF. The CDR3 nucleotides read TGTGCCAGCCCTACAGAGGGCCGAACTAACTATGGCTACACCTTC.

The chain joins TRBV9 to TRBJ2-5; perhaps TRBD1 as D (6 bases). Germline lookup yields CDR1 SGDLS and CDR2 YYNGEE. Trimming cost V 2 bases and J 5 bases, with 22 bases left between them. The length of the CDR3 is 17 residues. The CDR3 reads CASSVSLSGQSGETQYF. The CDR3 DNA reads as TGTGCCAGCAGCGTTAGCCTTTCCGGACAGTCAGGCGAGACCCAGTACTTC.

Here the CDR3 DNA reads TGTGCCAGCAAATCCGGGACAGGCGGGTCCTACGAGCAGTACTTC. Translating it yields CASKSGTGGSYEQYF. The chain joins TRBV2 to TRBJ2-7, with 8 bases matching TRBD1. The germline gives CDR1 SNHLY, CDR2 FYNNEI. J was trimmed by 1 base and V by 7 bases; bases with no gene match: 9. This CDR3 is 15 amino acids long.

This clone was picked up a small number of times. The rearrangement uses TRBV29-1 and TRBJ1-2, with D possibly being TRBD1 (5 bases). The CDR3 consists of 12 residues. Germline CDR1 is SQVTM and CDR2 is ANQGSEA. The V end was cut by 4 bases, the J end by 3 bases, with 9 bases between. The CDR3 loop reads CSVVKGDYGYTF. In DNA, the CDR3 is TGCAGCGTTGTGAAAGGGGACTATGGCTACACCTTC.

The DNA of the CDR3 is TGTGCCAGCAGCCCCCTCTTGGGACAGGGACGTAGGGAGCAGTACTTC. Translating gives CASSPLLGQGRREQYF. V gene TRBV28 combines with J gene TRBJ2-7; 9 bases map to TRBD1. Trimming at V came to 6 bases and at J to 7 bases, leaving 16 bases not matched to a gene. This CDR3 comprises 16 residues. Germline CDR1 MDHEN, CDR2 SYDVKM.

The chain employs TRBV19 and TRBJ1-1; D is unresolved. V was shortened by 6 bases and J by 1 base, with 9 bases between the two germline ends. The germline CDR1 and CDR2 sequences are LNHDA and SQIVND (reference sequence). This CDR3 has 13 amino acids. The CDR3 loop reads CASRPEGNTEAFF. The CDR3 bases are TGTGCCAGTAGACCGGAGGGGAACACTGAAGCTTTCTTT.

V gene TRBV27 combines with J gene TRBJ2-5; 11 bases are shared with TRBD2. Germline V CDR1 and CDR2: MNHEY, SMNVEV (reference sequence). With 3 bases clipped from V and 2 bases from J, the junction kept 2 bases outside the gene matches. This CDR3 has 15 amino acids. The chain's CDR3 is CASSFLAGGQETQYF. Here the CDR3 DNA reads TGTGCCAGCAGTTTCTTAGCGGGAGGGCAAGAGACCCAGTACTTC.

J is TRBJ2-3 and V is TRBV5-1, with D perhaps matching TRBD2 (5 bases). CDR3 length equals 13 residues. The germline V gene has CDR1 SGHRS and CDR2 YFSETQ. V lost 0 bases and J 4 bases, leaving 6 bases between the germline ends. Here the CDR3 reads CASSLGGADTQYF. CDR3 nucleotide sequence: TGCGCCAGCAGCTTGGGGGGAGCAGATACGCAGTATTTT.

This rearrangement joins TRBV27 to TRBJ1-1; 8 nucleotides match TRBD1. Germline V gene lookup returns CDR1 MNHEY and CDR2 SMNVEV (reference sequence). This CDR3 is 13 amino acids long. Unmatched junction bases numbered 1, after V lost 2 bases and J lost 5 bases. CDR3 nucleotides: TGTGCCAGCAGTTTACGACAGGGGACTGAAGCTTTCTTT. It codes for CASSLRQGTEAFF.

The rearrangement links TRBV4-3 to TRBJ2-7; D is possibly TRBD2 (5 bases). V lost 2 bases, J lost 5 bases, and 10 bases lay in between. The CDR3 extends over 13 amino acids. Germline V gene data show CDR1 as LGHNA and CDR2 as YSLEER. The DNA for the CDR3 is TGCGCCAGCAGCCAACGGACTCGGGACGAGCAGTACTTC. Protein: CASSQRTRDEQYF.